The clone carrying this T cell receptor (beta chain) was seen just once. The target antigen is unknown. The data are from a study of response to subunit inactivated influenza vaccine. A single record per CDR3 protein comes from TCRdb applying MiXCR to the RT-PCR reads. The table has approximately 530,000 distinct CDR3 sequences, over 10% seen once. Trimming took off 8 bases at V and 2 bases at J, with 16 bases between the two ends. The CDR3 sequence is 14 residues long. Germline V lookup: CDR1 DFQATT, CDR2 SNEGSKA (reference sequence). The study's findings and limits: The authors suggested that every seasonal influenza vaccination recruits few new T cells.

This receptor was identified in a middle-aged man who received an inactivated influenza vaccine. V gene TRBV20-1 combines with J gene TRBJ2-1, with a tentative D call TRBD2 (6 bases). This material consisted of PBMCs from blood, taken about 40 days after vaccination. Written as DNA, the CDR3 is TGCAGTCTCTTTGGGGGGAGTGCCTACAATGAGCAGTTCTTC. Amino acid sequence: CSLFGGSAYNEQFF.